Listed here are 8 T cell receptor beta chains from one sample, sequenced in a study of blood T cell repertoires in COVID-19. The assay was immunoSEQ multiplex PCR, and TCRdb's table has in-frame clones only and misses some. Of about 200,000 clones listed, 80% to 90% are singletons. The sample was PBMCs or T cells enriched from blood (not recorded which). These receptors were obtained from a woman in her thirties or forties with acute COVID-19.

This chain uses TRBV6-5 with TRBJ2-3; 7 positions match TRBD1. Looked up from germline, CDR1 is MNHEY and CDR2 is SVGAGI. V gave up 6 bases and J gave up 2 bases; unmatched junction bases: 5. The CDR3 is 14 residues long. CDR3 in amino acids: CASRGQGDTDTQYF. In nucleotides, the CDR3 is TGTGCCAGCAGGGGGCAGGGGGACACAGATACGCAGTATTTT.

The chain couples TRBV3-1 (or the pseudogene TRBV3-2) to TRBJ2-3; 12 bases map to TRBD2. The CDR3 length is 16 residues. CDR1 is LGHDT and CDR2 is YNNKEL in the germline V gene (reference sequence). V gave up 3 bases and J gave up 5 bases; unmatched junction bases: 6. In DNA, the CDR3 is TGTGCCAGCAGCCATCTAGCGGGAGGGCCCCGAGATACGCAGTATTTT. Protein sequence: CASSHLAGGPRDTQYF.

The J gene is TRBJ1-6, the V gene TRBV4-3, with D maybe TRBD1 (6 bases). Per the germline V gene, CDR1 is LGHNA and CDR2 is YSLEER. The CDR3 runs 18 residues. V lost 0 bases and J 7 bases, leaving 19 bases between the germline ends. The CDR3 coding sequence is TGCGCCAGCAGCCAAGATCGAAGTGCAGGGGTGATGAATTCACCCCTCCACTTT. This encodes CASSQDRSAGVMNSPLHF.

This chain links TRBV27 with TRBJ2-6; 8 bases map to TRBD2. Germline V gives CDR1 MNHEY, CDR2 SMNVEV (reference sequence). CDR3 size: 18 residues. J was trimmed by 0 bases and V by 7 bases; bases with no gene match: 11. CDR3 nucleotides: TGTGCCAGCAAGAGGGGCGCGGGAGGTTCCTCTGGGGCCAACGTCCTGACTTTC. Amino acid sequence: CASKRGAGGSSGANVLTF.

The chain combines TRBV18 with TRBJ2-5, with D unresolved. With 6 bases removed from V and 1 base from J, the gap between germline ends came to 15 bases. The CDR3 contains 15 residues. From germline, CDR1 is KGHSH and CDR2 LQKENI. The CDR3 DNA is TGTGCCAGCTCCCATGGTAGTTCTATCCAAGAGACCCAGTACTTC. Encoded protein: CASSHGSSIQETQYF.

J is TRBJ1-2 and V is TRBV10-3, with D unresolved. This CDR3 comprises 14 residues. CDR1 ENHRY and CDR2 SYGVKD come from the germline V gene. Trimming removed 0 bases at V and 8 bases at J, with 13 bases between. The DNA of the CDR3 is TGTGCCATCAGTGAGTCACTGGGCTTCGGCGGCTACACCTTC. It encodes CAISESLGFGGYTF.

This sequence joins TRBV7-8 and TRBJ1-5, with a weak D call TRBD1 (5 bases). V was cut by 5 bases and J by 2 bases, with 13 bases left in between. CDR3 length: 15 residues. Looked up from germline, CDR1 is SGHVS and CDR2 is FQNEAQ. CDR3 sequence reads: CASSPGGVGNQPQHF. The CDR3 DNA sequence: TGTGCCAGCAGCCCGGGGGGGGTAGGCAATCAGCCCCAGCATTTT.

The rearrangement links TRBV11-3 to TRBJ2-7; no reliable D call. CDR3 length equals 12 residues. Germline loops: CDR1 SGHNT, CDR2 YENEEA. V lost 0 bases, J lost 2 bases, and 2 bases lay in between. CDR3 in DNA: TGTGCCAGCAGCTTAGATACCTACGAGCAGTACTTC. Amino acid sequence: CASSLDTYEQYF.